The 27 T cell receptor beta chains below come from one sample, sequenced in a study of T cell changes during pregnancy in multiple sclerosis. Generated by immunoSEQ multiplex PCR, the TCRdb table keeps only in-frame clones and is missing some. The sample holds about 41,000 clones, over 70% seen once. The specimen comprised peripheral blood, sampled in the first trimester of pregnancy. Every receptor here comes from a female donor in good health, enrolled as a control in a pregnancy study.

This chain links TRBV30 with TRBJ1-3, with 7 bases matching TRBD1. J lost 2 bases, V lost 2 bases, and 6 bases had no gene match. The CDR3 spans 15 residues. CDR1 and CDR2 (germline): GTSNPN, SVGIG (reference sequence). CDR3 bases: TGTGCCTGGAGTCACAGGACAGGCCCTGGAAACACCATATATTTT. Translated: CAWSHRTGPGNTIYF.

V usage is TRBV4-1 and J usage is TRBJ2-2; D ambiguous. CDR3 length: 13 residues. V lost 3 bases and J lost 6, with 8 bases in between. Germline CDR1 MGHRA, CDR2 YSYEKL. Written as DNA, the CDR3 is TGCGCCAGCAGCCAGCCTCTAGCCGGGGAGCTGTTTTTT. This encodes CASSQPLAGELFF.

V and J are TRBV18 and TRBJ2-1, with TRBD2 identical over 13 bases. Germline CDR1 is KGHSH and CDR2 is LQKENI. With V trimmed by 3 bases and J by 9 bases, 2 bases remained unmatched. The CDR3 loop spans 14 amino acids. The CDR3 sequence: CASSPGTSGIEQFF. CDR3 DNA sequence: TGTGCCAGCTCACCCGGGACTAGCGGGATTGAGCAGTTCTTC.

The chain has TRBV27 and TRBJ2-3; 10 bases agree with TRBD1. The CDR3 extends over 14 amino acids. In germline, CDR1 is MNHEY, CDR2 SMNVEV (reference sequence). With V trimmed by 7 bases and J by 5 bases, 6 bases remained unmatched. CDR3 in DNA: TGTGCCAGCACCTCCCGGGACAGGGGAGATACGCAGTATTTT. This gives the protein CASTSRDRGDTQYF.

The chain couples TRBV2 to TRBJ2-2, with 7 bases fitting TRBD1. The CDR3 totals 16 residues. Germline V gives CDR1 SNHLY, CDR2 FYNNEI. The junction had 10 bases not matched to a gene; V was cut back by 4 bases and J by 5 bases. The CDR3 DNA sequence: TGTGCCAGCAGTGCCACGAGGGGGCGAAGGACCGGGGAGCTGTTTTTT. Its translation is CASSATRGRRTGELFF.

The chain links TRBV5-1 to TRBJ2-5, with 9 bases fitting TRBD2. Germline CDR1 reads SGHRS; CDR2 reads YFSETQ. Germline trimming cut 7 bases from V and 1 base from J; bases unmatched to any gene: 8. This CDR3 is built from 15 residues. As DNA, the CDR3 is TGCGCCAGCGCGGGGGGGGCGGGAGTCCAAGAGACCCAGTACTTC. Its protein is CASAGGAGVQETQYF.

This clone appeared once. V usage is TRBV4-2 and J usage is TRBJ2-1; 7 bases match TRBD1. The CDR3 has 17 amino acids. Germline assignment: CDR1 LGHNA and CDR2 YNFKEQ. The J segment lost 6 bases and the V segment lost 3 bases, leaving 14 bases of the junction unmatched. The CDR3 loop is CASSQLTGTAAPNEQFF. The CDR3 bases are TGTGCCAGCAGCCAGCTTACAGGGACAGCGGCCCCCAATGAGCAGTTCTTC.

The V and J genes are TRBV14 and TRBJ2-2, with 9 positions matching TRBD1. V trimming: 2 bases; J trimming: 4 bases; junction bases outside the gene matches: 5. The CDR3 consists of 16 residues. The V gene's germline CDR1 is SGHDN and CDR2 FVKESK. This chain's CDR3 is CASSQTGGAVTGELFF. CDR3 bases: TGTGCCAGCAGCCAAACAGGGGGCGCAGTCACCGGGGAGCTGTTTTTT.

The chain uses TRBV9 and TRBJ1-1; D possibly corresponds to TRBD1 (5 bases). Germline CDR1 reads SGDLS; CDR2 reads YYNGEE. The CDR3 is 13 amino acids. V lost 2 bases, J lost 4 bases, and 9 bases lay in between. The CDR3 DNA is TGTGCCAGCAGCGTTACAGGTCGCACTGAAGCTTTCTTT. Amino acid sequence: CASSVTGRTEAFF.

The chain joins TRBV5-6 to TRBJ2-1, with TRBD1 as a possible D gene (5 bases). There are 15 residues in the CDR3. Germline-derived CDR1 and CDR2 are SGHDT and YYEEEE. V was trimmed by 0 bases and J by 8 bases, leaving 15 bases between them. The CDR3 DNA sequence: TGTGCCAGCAGCTTGGTCCGCGCAGGGCTCTATGAGCAGTTCTTC. This encodes CASSLVRAGLYEQFF.

CDR3 sequence (DNA): TGTGCCAGCAGTTACGAGGTACTAGCGGGCTTCAATGAGCAGTTCTTC. It translates to CASSYEVLAGFNEQFF. This chain links TRBV6-5 with TRBJ2-1; 9 positions agree with TRBD2. Germline CDR1 is MNHEY and CDR2 is SVGAGI. This CDR3 spans 16 amino acids. The V and J ends lost 2 bases and 6 bases, in that order; junction bases with no gene match: 8.

The V and J genes are TRBV27 and TRBJ2-7; D perhaps matches TRBD2 (5 bases). Germline V gene data show CDR1 as MNHEY and CDR2 as SMNVEV (reference sequence). The CDR3 loop spans 16 amino acids. Trimming left V 2 bases short and J 6 bases short, with 20 bases between. CDR3: CASSLGGSFAIGEQYF. CDR3 in DNA: TGTGCCAGCAGTTTAGGAGGTAGCTTTGCGATTGGCGAGCAGTACTTC.

CDR3 residues: CASSDSSGRADTQYF. The CDR3 DNA reads TGTGCCAGCAGTGACTCTAGCGGGAGGGCAGATACGCAGTATTTT. The chain couples TRBV6-4 to TRBJ2-3, with 11 bases identical to TRBD2. CDR1 MRHNA and CDR2 SNTAGT come from the germline V gene. V gave up 0 bases and J gave up 4 bases; unmatched junction bases: 0. This CDR3 region has 15 residues.

J is TRBJ2-1 and V is TRBV9; 7 nucleotides align to TRBD2. V was pared by 9 bases and J by 4 bases, with 7 bases of the junction left unmatched. The CDR3 spans 13 residues. Looked up from germline, CDR1 is SGDLS and CDR2 is YYNGEE. CDR3 loop: CATNPSGYNEQFF. The DNA for the CDR3 is TGTGCCACCAACCCTAGCGGTTACAATGAGCAGTTCTTC.

V and J are TRBV15 and TRBJ2-5; TRBD1 matches at 12 bases. The CDR3 has 17 residues. The germline V gene encodes CDR1 LNHNV and CDR2 YYDKDF (reference sequence). V gave up 2 bases and J gave up 5 bases; unmatched junction bases: 9. CDR3 bases: TGTGCCACCAGCAGACCTACCGGGACAGGGGGCGCGGAGACCCAGTACTTC. Translated: CATSRPTGTGGAETQYF. Complete variable domain (other parts from reference TRBV15 and TRBJ2-5): DAMVIQNPRYQVTQFGKPVTLSCSQTLNHNVMYWYQQKSSQAPKLLFHYYDKDFNNEADTPDNFQSRRPNTSFCFLDIRSPGLGDTAMYLCATSRPTGTGGAETQYFGPGTRLLVL.

This clone was observed a single time. V is TRBV6-5 and J is TRBJ2-7, with 8 bases lining up with TRBD1. The CDR3 is made up of 15 amino acids. Germline V gene lookup returns CDR1 MNHEY and CDR2 SVGAGI. Losses at the gene ends were 6 bases for V and 6 bases for J; bases not matched to a gene: 13. CDR3 sequence (DNA): TGTGCCAGCAGACCCCAGGGGGCCCCCCGGTCCGAGCAGTACTTC. As protein: CASRPQGAPRSEQYF.

The rearrangement uses TRBV7-9 and TRBJ2-1; the D is unclear. Per germline, CDR1 SEHNR and CDR2 FQNEAQ (reference sequence). The CDR3 has 12 residues. The V end was cut by 5 bases, the J end by 3 bases, with 5 bases between. The CDR3 loop reads CASSLLYNEQFF. The CDR3 DNA follows: TGTGCCAGCAGCCTCCTCTACAATGAGCAGTTCTTC.

This clone was seen just once. The chain uses TRBV6-5 and TRBJ2-2, with 8 bases aligning to TRBD1. Germline assignment: CDR1 MNHEY and CDR2 SVGAGI. The CDR3 is 14 amino acids. The V segment lost 5 bases and the J segment 1 base; nucleotides outside the gene matches: 0. CDR3 region: CASSGQGNTGELFF. The CDR3 coding sequence is TGTGCCAGCAGTGGACAGGGGAACACCGGGGAGCTGTTTTTT.

V usage is TRBV29-1 and J usage is TRBJ2-1, with a tentative D call TRBD2 (6 bases). The CDR3 spans 15 residues. Trimming took 7 bases from V and 3 from J, leaving 19 bases between them. Germline values: CDR1 SQVTM, CDR2 ANQGSEA. The DNA for the CDR3 is TGCAGCGCCGGAGGGGCGGGGTGGGACTACAATGAGCAGTTCTTC. Translated: CSAGGAGWDYNEQFF.

Concerning this clone: One end of the junction does not line up with germline, which may come from a read error. The V call is TRBV13, the J call TRBJ1-5; D perhaps matches TRBD1 (6 bases). Germline CDR1 and CDR2: PRHDT and FYEKMQ (reference sequence). This CDR3 is built from 14 residues. CDR3 sequence (DNA): TGTGTCAGCAGCCGAGGGGGGGGCAATCAGCCCCAGCATTTT. Amino acids: CVSSRGGGNQPQHF.

In this sample, this clone turned up a few times. The chain joins TRBV19 to TRBJ1-1; TRBD1 matches at 9 bases. The CDR3 contains 17 residues. In germline, CDR1 is LNHDA, CDR2 SQIVND (reference sequence). V shed 5 bases and J 1 base; nucleotides not matched to a gene: 11. The CDR3 DNA reads as TGTGCCAGTAGTGTCCGACAGGGGGGTCACTCGAACACTGAAGCTTTCTTT. Amino acid sequence: CASSVRQGGHSNTEAFF.

The rearrangement links TRBV7-3 to TRBJ1-1; D gene uncertain. From germline, CDR1 is SGHTA and CDR2 FQGTGA. Between the trimmed V and J ends, which lost 5 bases and 0 bases, there was a span of 13 bases. This CDR3 comprises 15 residues. CDR3 nucleotides: TGTGCCAGCAGCCCCAGTATTTCCATGAACACTGAAGCTTTCTTT. Its translation is CASSPSISMNTEAFF. Supplemented by reference TRBV7-3 and TRBJ1-1, the full variable domain reads GAGVSQTPSNKVTEKGKYVELRCDPISGHTALYWYRQSLGQGPEFLIYFQGTGAADDSGLPNDRFFAVRPEGSVSTLKIQRTERGDSAVYLCASSPSISMNTEAFFGQGTRLTVV.

The V and J genes are TRBV7-2 and TRBJ2-2; TRBD2 aligns across 13 bases. The CDR3 contains 19 residues. Germline loops: CDR1 SGHTA, CDR2 FQGNSA. Trimming at V came to 2 bases and at J to 3 bases, leaving 9 bases not matched to a gene. CDR3 in DNA: TGTGCCAGCAGCTTAACATGGACTAGCGGGAGTTATGACACCGGGGAGCTGTTTTTT. This sequence encodes CASSLTWTSGSYDTGELFF.

The chain recombines TRBV19 with TRBJ2-2, with TRBD1 identical over 7 bases. The J segment lost 4 bases and the V segment lost 7 bases, leaving 6 bases of the junction unmatched. The CDR3 runs to 14 residues. CDR1 and CDR2 (germline): LNHDA, SQIVND (reference sequence). Written as DNA, the CDR3 is TGTGCCAGTAACCGGGACAGTAGCACCGGGGAGCTGTTTTTT. Amino acids: CASNRDSSTGELFF. Using reference TRBV19 and TRBJ2-2 for the parts outside the CDR3, the full variable domain is DGGITQSPKYLFRKEGQNVTLSCEQNLNHDAMYWYRQDPGQGLRLIYYSQIVNDFQKGDIAEGYSVSREKKESFPLTVTSAQKNPTAFYLCASNRDSSTGELFFGEGSRLTVL.

The rearrangement links TRBV11-3 to TRBJ2-3; TRBD2 matches 8 bases. This CDR3 region has 13 residues. Unmatched junction bases numbered 3, after V lost 5 bases and J lost 5 bases. CDR1 is SGHNT and CDR2 is YENEEA in the germline V gene. The CDR3 DNA reads TGTGCCAGCAGCCCCCGGGGGGGAGATACGCAGTATTTT. Translating it yields CASSPRGGDTQYF.

The rearrangement links TRBV11-1 to TRBJ2-1; TRBD2 matches 13 bases. Losses at the gene ends were 4 bases for V and 5 bases for J; bases not matched to a gene: 2. The CDR3 covers 15 residues. CDR1 is SGHAT and CDR2 is FQDESV in the germline V gene (reference sequence). CDR3 coding DNA: TGTGCCAGCAGCTCGACTAGCGGGGGGCACAATGAGCAGTTCTTC. Translating gives CASSSTSGGHNEQFF.

The CDR3 DNA reads as TGTGCCAGCAGTGGGGGGGCACATGAGGGCTACACCTTC. This sequence encodes CASSGGAHEGYTF. The rearrangement links TRBV28 to TRBJ1-2, with a tentative D call TRBD1 (6 bases). Trimming shortened V by 5 bases and J by 8 bases, and 15 bases separated the two germline ends. Germline loops: CDR1 MDHEN, CDR2 SYDVKM. The CDR3 sequence is 13 residues long.